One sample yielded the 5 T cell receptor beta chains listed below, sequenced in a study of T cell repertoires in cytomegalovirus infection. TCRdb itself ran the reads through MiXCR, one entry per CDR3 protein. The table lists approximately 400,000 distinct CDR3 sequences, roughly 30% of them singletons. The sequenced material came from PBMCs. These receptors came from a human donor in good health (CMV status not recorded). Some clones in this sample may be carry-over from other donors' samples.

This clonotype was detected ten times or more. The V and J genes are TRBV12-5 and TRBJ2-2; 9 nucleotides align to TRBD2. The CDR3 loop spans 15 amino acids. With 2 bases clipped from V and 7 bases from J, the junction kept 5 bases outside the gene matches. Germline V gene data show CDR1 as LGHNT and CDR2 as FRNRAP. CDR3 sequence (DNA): TGTGCTAGTGGTTTGCTAGCGGGAAGGTACGGGGAGCTGTTTTTT. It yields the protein CASGLLAGRYGELFF.

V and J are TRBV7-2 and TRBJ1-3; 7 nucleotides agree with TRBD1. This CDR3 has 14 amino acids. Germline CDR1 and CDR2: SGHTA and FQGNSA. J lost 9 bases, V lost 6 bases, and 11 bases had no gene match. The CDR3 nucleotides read TGTGCCAGCAGATCGGGACAGCCCATATCCACCATATATTTT. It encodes CASRSGQPISTIYF. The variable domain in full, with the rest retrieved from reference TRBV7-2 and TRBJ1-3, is GAGVSQSPSNKVTEKGKDVELRCDPISGHTALYWYRQSLGQGLEFLIYFQGNSAPDKSGLPSDRFSAERTGGSVSTLTIQRTQQEDSAVYLCASRSGQPISTIYFGEGSWLTVV.

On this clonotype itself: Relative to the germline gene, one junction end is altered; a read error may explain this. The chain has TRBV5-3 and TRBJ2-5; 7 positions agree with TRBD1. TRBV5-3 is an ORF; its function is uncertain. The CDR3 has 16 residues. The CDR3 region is CASSLGEGAARETQYF. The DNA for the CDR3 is TGTGCCAGCAGCTTGGGAGAGGGGGCGGCCAGAGAGACCCAGTACTTC.

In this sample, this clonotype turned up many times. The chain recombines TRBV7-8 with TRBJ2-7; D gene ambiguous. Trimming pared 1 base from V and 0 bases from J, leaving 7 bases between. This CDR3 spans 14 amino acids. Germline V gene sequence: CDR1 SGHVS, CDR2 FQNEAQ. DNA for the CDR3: TGTGCCAGCAGCTTAGTGAGAAGCTCCTACGAGCAGTACTTC. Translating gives CASSLVRSSYEQYF.

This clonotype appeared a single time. The chain's CDR3 is CASSVGRETQYF. CDR3 bases: TGTGCCAGCAGTGTGGGCAGAGAGACCCAGTACTTC. V is TRBV25-1 and J is TRBJ2-5; no clear D gene. The V gene's germline CDR1 is MGHDK and CDR2 SYGVNS. The CDR3 totals 12 residues. The V gene lost 4 bases and the J gene lost 4 bases, with 7 bases spanning the gap.